The clone carrying this T cell receptor (beta chain) has more than one count but fewer than ten. Sequence at one end of the junction differs from germline and may be a read error. The sample belongs to a study of T cells after yellow fever vaccination. MiXCR, run by TCRdb on the 5' RACE reads, gives a single entry per CDR3 protein. Here the sample spans a few hundred thousand distinct CDR3 sequences, 4.1% being singletons. The CDR3 is made up of 15 amino acids. Germline V gene sequence: CDR1 LNHNV, CDR2 YYDKDF (reference sequence). The sequencing used PBMCs, collected 5 days after the yellow fever booster vaccination. The genes are TRBV15 and TRBJ1-2; no reliable D call. This sequence was found in a man aged 18-30 years who received the YFV17D yellow fever vaccine. CDR3 in amino acids: CATSRVAGTNYGYTF. The CDR3 region has the DNA TGTGCCACCAGCAGAGTCGCAGGAACTAATTATGGCTACACCTTC.